This T cell receptor (beta chain) is from a study of Graves' ophthalmopathy and Graves' hyperthyroidism. Study details: Untreated patients at initial diagnosis provided peripheral blood. Notes on the study in general: In blood appeared most of the expanded thyroid clonotypes whose frequency exceeded 0.001.

CDR3 length: 14 residues. V gave up 6 bases and J gave up 3 bases, with 18 bases separating them. Germline V gives CDR1 DFQATT, CDR2 SNEGSKA (reference sequence). This clonotype has just one count. Its matching antigen is unknown. The TCR beta CDR3 regions underwent amplification from RNA transcripts. RT-PCR in the first round used HTBI primers; a second-round multiplex PCR followed. Using its own MiXCR run on the multiplex PCR reads, TCRdb lists one record per CDR3 protein. This repertoire shows around 43,000 distinct CDR3 sequences, 40% to 65% found once; its top ten account for 15% to 20%. Having ophthalmopathy, the donors showed moderate-to-severe activity, CAS ≥3 and NOSPECS ≥4, with disease lasting under 3 months.

V gene TRBV20-1 combines with J gene TRBJ2-7; D perhaps matches TRBD2 (5 bases). The sequence came from an adult man with Graves' ophthalmopathy. The source material was peripheral blood. CDR3 residues: CSASVGFGDYEQYF. The DNA of the CDR3 is TGCAGTGCCAGCGTGGGGTTCGGGGACTACGAGCAGTACTTC.